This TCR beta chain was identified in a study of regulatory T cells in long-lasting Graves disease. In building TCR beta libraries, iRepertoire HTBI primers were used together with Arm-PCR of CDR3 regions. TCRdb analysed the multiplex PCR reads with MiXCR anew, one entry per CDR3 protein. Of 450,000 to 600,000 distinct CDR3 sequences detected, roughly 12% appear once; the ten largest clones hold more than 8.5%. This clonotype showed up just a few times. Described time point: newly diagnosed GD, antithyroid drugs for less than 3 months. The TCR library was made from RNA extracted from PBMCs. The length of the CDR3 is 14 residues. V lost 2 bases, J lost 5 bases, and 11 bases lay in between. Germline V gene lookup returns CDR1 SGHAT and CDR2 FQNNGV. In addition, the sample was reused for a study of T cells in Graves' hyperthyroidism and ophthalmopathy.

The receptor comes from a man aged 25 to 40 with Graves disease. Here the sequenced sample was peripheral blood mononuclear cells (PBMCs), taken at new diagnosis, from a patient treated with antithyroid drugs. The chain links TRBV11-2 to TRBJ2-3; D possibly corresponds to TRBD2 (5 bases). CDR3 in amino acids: CASSLNSRGDTQYF. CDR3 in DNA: TGTGCCAGCAGCTTAAACAGTCGGGGAGATACGCAGTATTTT.